The clone carrying this T cell receptor beta chain is a singleton in its sample. Its antigen is still unknown. This entry belongs to a study of T cell responses to AZD1222 COVID-19 vaccine. General study results and limits: Reportedly, nearly half the spike-specific TCRs target unmutated variant regions.

Data came from immunoSEQ multiplex PCR; TCRdb stores just in-frame clones and leaves some out. The data show 100,000 to 150,000 clones, around 89% seen once. The clonotype originates from an adult in good health. Sequences were derived from peripheral blood, sampled on day 0 of AZD1222 vaccination.

The chain's CDR3 is CASSLSSGSYGYTF. The CDR3 DNA sequence: TGTGCCAGCAGTTTATCATCGGGGTCCTATGGCTACACCTTC. This sequence joins TRBV27 and TRBJ1-2; D uncertain. This CDR3 is 14 amino acids long. Germline CDR1 reads MNHEY; CDR2 reads SMNVEV (reference sequence). V was shortened by 0 bases and J by 4 bases, with 9 bases between the two germline ends.